This T cell receptor beta chain is drawn from a study of blood T cell repertoires in COVID-19 (TCRdb year 2020). Regarding the complete study: The collaborator samples originated in the United States, Italy and Spain and spanned the acute and convalescent phases of COVID-19. The material from the prospective study consisted of cDNA or gDNA derived from T cells, B-cell-depleted T cells, or PBMCs. The samples were drawn from two sources: the first 160 participants of the ongoing ImmuneRACE study, and 1,000 to 1,500 subjects contributed by 6 global collaborators. Nearly every sample came with metadata listing a de-identified subject ID, COVID-19 status, age in years and sex. Subjects who had been exposed to COVID-19, were actively infected with it, or had recovered from it provided the deeply sampled blood TCRbeta repertoires that made up the dataset. The repertoires were made available in a free public database intended to serve as a resource for research on the immune response to SARS-CoV-2. HLA class I and class II types, where available, came from metadata supplied by the sample provider rather than from assay-based typing.

This clone was observed a single time. It lacks a known antigen. The junction departs from germline at one end; a sequencing error may be responsible. One collaborating source in Seattle enrolled patients while the patients were actively infected and followed the patients over time throughout the course of disease. Whole blood was collected in K2EDTA tubes by collaborating institutions according to the institutions' own protocols. For TCRbeta analysis, collaborators shipped samples as frozen whole blood, isolated PBMCs, or DNA extracted from either of those sample types. Points the paper makes about the study in general: How much clinical and demographic metadata was included differed by source and by participant, and the metadata was provided uncurated.

TCRbeta CDR3 regions were amplified from genomic DNA using the immunoSEQ Assay, a bias-controlled multiplex PCR. On the study's bioinformatics: The number of nucleated cells in each sample was estimated from the amplification of reference gene primers within the assay. To quantify the absolute abundance of each unique TCRbeta CDR3 rearrangement, sequence reads were collapsed and filtered. For each sample, productive Simpson clonality was calculated as the square root of Simpson's diversity index across productive rearrangements. The clones in this table, taken by TCRdb from immuneACCESS, are in-frame only. Not every clone is retained; where verified, under half of the shortfall comes from an unresolved V gene, and the cause of the rest is unknown. D and trimming were read from the DNA, whereas the V and J calls and clone size are those reported in that table. Recorded for this sample are 25,000 to 30,000 clones; approximately 85% of them occurred a single time. The biggest ten clones account for around 28% of the sample.

The receptor comes from a woman aged 80 or older with COVID-19, enrolled during active disease. Sequencing input: peripheral blood.

The DNA sequence reads TGTGCCAGCTCACCATCGGGACAGCACATCTACTCTGGAAGCACCATATATTTT. It is translated as CASSPSGQHIYSGSTIYF. In this chain, TRBV18 is recombined with TRBJ1-3, with 7 bases aligning to TRBD1. The germline V gene provides CDR1 KGHSH and CDR2 LQKENI. From cysteine to phenylalanine, the CDR3 is 18 amino acids long. The retained sequence is limited to the CDR3, 54 bases, with the frame set at the first base.